The clone carrying this T cell receptor beta chain has only a few counts. The sample originates from a study of spatial heterogeneity in lung cancer. Study context: The donors comprised about 65 untreated early-stage non-small cell lung cancer patients.

Time point: blood at routine non-recurrence follow-up after resection. TCRdb passed the 5' RACE reads through MiXCR, listing each CDR3 protein once. The data contain over 85,000 distinct CDR3 sequences, approximately 20% of them singletons. Trimming left V 0 bases short and J 2 bases short, with 14 bases between. The CDR3 has 17 amino acids. In germline, CDR1 is KGHDR, CDR2 SFDVKD. The receptor was derived from a male donor with early-stage non-small cell lung cancer. V gene TRBV24-1 combines with J gene TRBJ2-3; perhaps TRBD1 as D (5 bases). The sequencing used PBMCs, collected at follow-up. The CDR3 loop is CATSDLQHTTDTDTQYF. Here the CDR3 DNA reads TGTGCCACCAGTGATTTGCAACACACGACAGACACAGATACGCAGTATTTT.